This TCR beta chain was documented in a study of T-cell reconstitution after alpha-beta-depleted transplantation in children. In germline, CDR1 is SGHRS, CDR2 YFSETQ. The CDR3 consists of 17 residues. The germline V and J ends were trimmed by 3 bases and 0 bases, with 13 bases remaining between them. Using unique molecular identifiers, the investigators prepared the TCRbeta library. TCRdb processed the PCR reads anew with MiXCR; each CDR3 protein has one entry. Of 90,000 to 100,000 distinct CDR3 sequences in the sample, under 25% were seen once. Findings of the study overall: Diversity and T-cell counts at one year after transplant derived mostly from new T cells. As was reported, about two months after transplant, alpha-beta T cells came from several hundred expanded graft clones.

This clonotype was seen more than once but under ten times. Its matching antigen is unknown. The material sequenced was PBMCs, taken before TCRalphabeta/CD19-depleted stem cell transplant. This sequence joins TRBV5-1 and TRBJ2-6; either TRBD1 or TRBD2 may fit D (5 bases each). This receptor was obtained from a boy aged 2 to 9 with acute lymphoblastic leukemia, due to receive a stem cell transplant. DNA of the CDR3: TGCGCCAGCAGCTCGGATCGAGGGGTCTCTGGGGCCAACGTCCTGACTTTC. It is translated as CASSSDRGVSGANVLTF.